This TCR beta chain was sequenced during a study of T cells in tumors after PD-1 blockade. Study details: A subset received ongoing vismodegib 150 mg daily alongside anti-PD-1 therapy. On average, peripheral blood gave 100,000 to 140,000 TCR templates and under 40,000 unique clonotypes.

V trimming: 4 bases; J trimming: 1 base; junction bases outside the gene matches: 0. The CDR3 has 14 residues. Germline lookup yields CDR1 LNHDA and CDR2 SQIVND (reference sequence). Input was about 600 ng to 6,004 ng of genomic DNA from tumor or blood. Assay: immunoSEQ multiplex PCR; the TCRdb copy retains only in-frame clones and omits some. In the table there are about 48,000 clones, around 85% of which are singletons. The chain has TRBV19 and TRBJ2-2; 7 positions match TRBD2. This sequence originates from a human donor with basal cell carcinoma. Source: PBMCs, taken before anti-PD-1 treatment. The CDR3 DNA is TGTGCCAGTAGTAGGGAGGGGAACACCGGGGAGCTGTTTTTT. As protein: CASSREGNTGELFF.